A selection of T cell receptor beta chains follows, all from one sample in a study of blood T cell repertoires in COVID-19. Method: immunoSEQ multiplex PCR; TCRdb's copy keeps in-frame clones and lacks some. The repertoire consists of some 320,000 clones, with approximately 81% occurring once and the leading ten covering 1.5% to 2%. Sequenced sample: PBMCs or T cells enriched from blood (not recorded which). These receptors were collected from a young woman who had been exposed to COVID-19. Both conserved end residues are part of each CDR3. The D gene is left open where the match is weak.

v_call: TRBV19; d_call: TRBD1; cdr3_aa: CASSVDRGRGGYTF
v_call: TRBV4-1; d_call: TRBD1; cdr3_aa: CASSQGDRGYGYTF
v_call: TRBV19; d_call: -; cdr3_aa: CASSLRQAGEKLFF
v_call: TRBV10-3; d_call: TRBD1; cdr3_aa: CAIRGTEITDTQYF
v_call: TRBV6-5; d_call: -; cdr3_aa: CASRGRDTGELFF
v_call: TRBV5-4; d_call: TRBD1; cdr3_aa: CASSLLGGARGEKLFF
v_call: TRBV7-9; d_call: TRBD2; cdr3_aa: CASSLALLAGGYNEQFF
v_call: TRBV3-1/TRBV3-2; d_call: -; cdr3_aa: CASSPAQSGNTIYF
v_call: TRBV6-4; d_call: -; cdr3_aa: CASSEVLRVKFNYGYTF
v_call: TRBV27; d_call: TRBD2; cdr3_aa: CASSRTSGRDLFDNEQFF
v_call: TRBV12-3/TRBV12-4; d_call: -; cdr3_aa: CASSIITRQPQHF
v_call: TRBV5-1; d_call: -; cdr3_aa: CASSSSPLFSYTF
v_call: TRBV28; d_call: TRBD1; cdr3_aa: CASSYPNRGAEAFF
v_call: TRBV28; d_call: -; cdr3_aa: CASSLSSLWEQYF
v_call: TRBV2; d_call: -; cdr3_aa: CASSVYGGYEQYF
v_call: TRBV30; d_call: TRBD1; cdr3_aa: CAWYRGNADTQYF
v_call: TRBV7-3; d_call: TRBD1; cdr3_aa: CASSPSDRAPGELFF
v_call: TRBV18; d_call: -; cdr3_aa: CASSPISGGDQPQHF